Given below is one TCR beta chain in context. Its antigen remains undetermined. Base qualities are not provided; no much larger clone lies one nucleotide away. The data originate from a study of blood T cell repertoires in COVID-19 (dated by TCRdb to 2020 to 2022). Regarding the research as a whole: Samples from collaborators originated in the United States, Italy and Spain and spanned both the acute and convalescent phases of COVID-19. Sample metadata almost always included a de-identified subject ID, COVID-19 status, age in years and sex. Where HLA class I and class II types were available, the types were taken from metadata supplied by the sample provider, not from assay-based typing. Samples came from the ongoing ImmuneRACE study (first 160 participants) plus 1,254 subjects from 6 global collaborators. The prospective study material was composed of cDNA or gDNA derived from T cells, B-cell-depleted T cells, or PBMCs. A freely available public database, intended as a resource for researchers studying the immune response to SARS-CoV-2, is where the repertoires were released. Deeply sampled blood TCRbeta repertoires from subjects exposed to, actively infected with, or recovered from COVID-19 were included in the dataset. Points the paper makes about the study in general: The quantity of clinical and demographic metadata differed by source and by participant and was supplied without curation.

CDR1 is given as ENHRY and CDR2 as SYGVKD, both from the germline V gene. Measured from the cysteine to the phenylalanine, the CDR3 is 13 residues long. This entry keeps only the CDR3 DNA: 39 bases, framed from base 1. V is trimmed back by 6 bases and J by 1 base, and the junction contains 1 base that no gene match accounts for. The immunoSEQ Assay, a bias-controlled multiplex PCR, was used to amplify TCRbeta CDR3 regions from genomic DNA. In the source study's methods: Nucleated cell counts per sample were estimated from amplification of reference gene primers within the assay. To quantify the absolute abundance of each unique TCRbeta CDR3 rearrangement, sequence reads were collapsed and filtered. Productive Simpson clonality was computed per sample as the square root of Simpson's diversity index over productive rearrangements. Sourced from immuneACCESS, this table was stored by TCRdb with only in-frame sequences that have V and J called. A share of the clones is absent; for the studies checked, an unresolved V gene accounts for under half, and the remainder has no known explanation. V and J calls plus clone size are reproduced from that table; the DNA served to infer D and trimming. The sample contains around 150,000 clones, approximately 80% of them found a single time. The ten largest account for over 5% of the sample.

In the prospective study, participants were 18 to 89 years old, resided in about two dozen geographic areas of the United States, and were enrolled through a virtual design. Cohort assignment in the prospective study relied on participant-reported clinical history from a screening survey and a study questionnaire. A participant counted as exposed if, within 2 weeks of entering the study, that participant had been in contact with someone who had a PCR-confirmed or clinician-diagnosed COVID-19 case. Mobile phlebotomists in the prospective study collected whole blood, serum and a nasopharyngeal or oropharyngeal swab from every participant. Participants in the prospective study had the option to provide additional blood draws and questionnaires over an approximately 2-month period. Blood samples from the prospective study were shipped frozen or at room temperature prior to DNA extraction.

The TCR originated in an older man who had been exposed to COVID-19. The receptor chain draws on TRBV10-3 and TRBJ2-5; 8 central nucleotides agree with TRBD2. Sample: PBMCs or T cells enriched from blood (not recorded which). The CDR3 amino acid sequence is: CAIRGTSQETQYF. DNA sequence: TGTGCCATCAGGGGGACTAGCCAAGAGACCCAGTACTTC.